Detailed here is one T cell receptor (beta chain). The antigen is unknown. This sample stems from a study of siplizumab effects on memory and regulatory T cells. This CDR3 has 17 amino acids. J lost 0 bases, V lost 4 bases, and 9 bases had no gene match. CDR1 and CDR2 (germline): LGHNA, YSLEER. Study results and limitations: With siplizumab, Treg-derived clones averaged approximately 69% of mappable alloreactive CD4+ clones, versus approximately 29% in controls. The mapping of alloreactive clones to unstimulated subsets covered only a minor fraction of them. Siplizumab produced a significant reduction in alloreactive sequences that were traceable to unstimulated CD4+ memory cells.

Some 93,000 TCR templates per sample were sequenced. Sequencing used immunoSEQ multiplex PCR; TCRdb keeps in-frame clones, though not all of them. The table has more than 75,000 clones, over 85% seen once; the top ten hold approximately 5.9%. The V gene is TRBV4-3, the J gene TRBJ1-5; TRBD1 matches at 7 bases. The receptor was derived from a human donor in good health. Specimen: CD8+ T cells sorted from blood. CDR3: CASSPSGQPYSNQPQHF. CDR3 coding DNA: TGCGCCAGCAGCCCTTCGGGACAGCCATATAGCAATCAGCCCCAGCATTTT.